This T cell receptor (beta chain) was obtained from a study of T cells in localized non-small cell lung cancer. Germline CDR1 is MRHNA and CDR2 is SNTAGT. J lost 4 bases, V lost 11 bases, and 12 bases had no gene match. The CDR3 consists of 15 residues. Here immunoSEQ multiplex PCR was the method, and the copy in TCRdb shows in-frame clones only, minus some. Of 25,000 to 30,000 clones in the sample, around 93% were seen once. The chain combines TRBV6-4 with TRBJ2-2, with 8 bases that match TRBD1. Sample: peripheral blood mononuclear cells, taken before any cancer treatment. The receptor was derived from a woman between 35 and 75 years old with stage III lung adenocarcinoma. The DNA for the CDR3 is TGTGCCGCTCACAGGGGGGAGATCCCCACCGGGGAGCTGTTTTTT. This gives the protein CAAHRGEIPTGELFF.